Listed below are T cell receptor beta chains from one sample, sequenced in a study of CD8 T cells in Susac syndrome. TCRdb reprocessed the immunoSEQ multiplex PCR reads via MiXCR and lists one record per CDR3 protein. The sample shows 140,000 to 150,000 distinct CDR3 sequences, about 94% of them seen only once. Input material: CD4+ T cells from PBMCs. These receptors all come from a human donor with Susac syndrome. The CDR3 runs from the conserved cysteine through the conserved F or W. Fields, in order: CDR3 length, J gene, V gene, D gene, clone size, CDR3 DNA, CDR3 protein. The D gene is left open where the match is weak. Clone size is given for some rows only: seen once, a few or many times, or a class if the clone is expanded.

len: 14; j_gene: TRBJ2-3; v_gene: TRBV20-1; d_gene: TRBD2; abundance: .; CDR3nt: TGCAGTGCTAGGGATGAAGCGGGGGCAGATACGCAGTATTTT; CDR3aa: CSARDEAGADTQYF
len: 18; j_gene: TRBJ2-3; v_gene: TRBV4-1; d_gene: TRBD2; abundance: .; CDR3nt: TGCGCCAGCAGCCAAGCCCCGGGACTAGCAGACAGCACAGATACGCAGTATTTT; CDR3aa: CASSQAPGLADSTDTQYF
len: 15; j_gene: TRBJ2-4; v_gene: TRBV12-5; d_gene: .; abundance: .; CDR3nt: TGTGCTATCCCGTTTGGTCCAGAACCAAGAAACATTCAGTACTTC; CDR3aa: CAIPFGPEPRNIQYF
len: 18; j_gene: TRBJ2-6; v_gene: TRBV5-1; d_gene: .; abundance: .; CDR3nt: TGCGCCAGCAGCTTGGACGGGGGAGCATCCTCTGGGGCCAACGTCCTGACTTTC; CDR3aa: CASSLDGGASSGANVLTF
len: 12; j_gene: TRBJ1-2; v_gene: TRBV20-1; d_gene: .; abundance: .; CDR3nt: TGCAGTGCTTGGACAGTCAACTATGGCTACACCTTC; CDR3aa: CSAWTVNYGYTF
len: 15; j_gene: TRBJ2-7; v_gene: TRBV28; d_gene: TRBD1; abundance: .; CDR3nt: TGTGCCAGTCGGGACAGGGGTCAAAGCTCCTACGAGCAGTACTTC; CDR3aa: CASRDRGQSSYEQYF
len: 14; j_gene: TRBJ1-2; v_gene: TRBV12-3/TRBV12-4; d_gene: .; abundance: .; CDR3nt: TGTGCCAGCAGTTTATCCAGGGGCGGTTCTGGCTACACCTTC; CDR3aa: CASSLSRGGSGYTF
len: 14; j_gene: TRBJ2-5; v_gene: TRBV7-9; d_gene: .; abundance: .; CDR3nt: TGTGCCAACAGCTTAGCCACGGACCAAGAGACCCAGTACTTC; CDR3aa: CANSLATDQETQYF
len: 15; j_gene: TRBJ1-6; v_gene: TRBV7-9; d_gene: .; abundance: .; CDR3nt: TGTGCCAGCAGAGCTTGGGGGGACGATAATTCACCCCTCCACTTT; CDR3aa: CASRAWGDDNSPLHF
len: 15; j_gene: TRBJ2-3; v_gene: TRBV4-1; d_gene: .; abundance: .; CDR3nt: TGCGCCAGCAGCCAAGATGGCAGGGGCACAGATACGCAGTATTTT; CDR3aa: CASSQDGRGTDTQYF
len: 14; j_gene: TRBJ1-2; v_gene: TRBV3-1; d_gene: .; abundance: .; CDR3nt: TGTGCCAGCAGCCAAACACGTGGGACATCCGGCTACACCTTC; CDR3aa: CASSQTRGTSGYTF
len: 14; j_gene: TRBJ1-4; v_gene: TRBV29-1; d_gene: TRBD1; abundance: .; CDR3nt: TGCAGCGCCGCAGGACAGGCGAATAATGAAAAACTGTTTTTT; CDR3aa: CSAAGQANNEKLFF
len: 14; j_gene: TRBJ2-5; v_gene: TRBV5-1; d_gene: .; abundance: .; CDR3nt: TGCGCCAGCAGCTTGGTGGGGGTGCAAGAGACCCAGTACTTC; CDR3aa: CASSLVGVQETQYF
len: 15; j_gene: TRBJ1-4; v_gene: TRBV20-1; d_gene: TRBD1; abundance: .; CDR3nt: TGCAGTGCTAGAAGCAGGGGGCATAATAATGAAAAACTGTTTTTT; CDR3aa: CSARSRGHNNEKLFF
len: 14; j_gene: TRBJ2-7; v_gene: TRBV12-3/TRBV12-4; d_gene: .; abundance: .; CDR3nt: TGTGCCAGCAGTTTATTTGAGGGATCCTACGAGCAGTACTTC; CDR3aa: CASSLFEGSYEQYF
len: 15; j_gene: TRBJ2-5; v_gene: TRBV11-2; d_gene: .; abundance: .; CDR3nt: TGTGCCAGCAGCTCCGGATATCGACTAGAAGAGACCCAGTACTTC; CDR3aa: CASSSGYRLEETQYF
len: 13; j_gene: TRBJ2-7; v_gene: TRBV18; d_gene: .; abundance: .; CDR3nt: TGTGCCAGCTCACCCACCTACACCTACGAGCAGTACTTC; CDR3aa: CASSPTYTYEQYF
len: 13; j_gene: TRBJ2-4; v_gene: TRBV20-1; d_gene: TRBD2; abundance: .; CDR3nt: TGCAGTGCTAGACTAGCGGAGAAAAACATTCAGTACTTC; CDR3aa: CSARLAEKNIQYF
len: 17; j_gene: TRBJ1-5; v_gene: TRBV18; d_gene: TRBD1; abundance: .; CDR3nt: TGTGCCAGCTCACCATCGGCAGGGGGTGTCTCAAATCAGCCCCAGCATTTT; CDR3aa: CASSPSAGGVSNQPQHF
len: 13; j_gene: TRBJ1-1; v_gene: TRBV13; d_gene: .; abundance: .; CDR3nt: TGTGCCAGCAGCTTGGGGGGGCGTGTTGAAGCTTTCTTT; CDR3aa: CASSLGGRVEAFF
len: 15; j_gene: TRBJ1-3; v_gene: TRBV2; d_gene: .; abundance: .; CDR3nt: TGTGCCAGCTCCCTCCCCGGGCAGGGTCGAAACACCATATATTTT; CDR3aa: CASSLPGQGRNTIYF
len: 14; j_gene: TRBJ1-6; v_gene: TRBV4-1; d_gene: TRBD1; abundance: once; CDR3nt: TGCGCCAGCAGCCCCCGGGACAGTAGCTCACCCCTCCACTTT; CDR3aa: CASSPRDSSSPLHF